One sample yielded the 3 T cell receptor beta chains listed below, sequenced in a study of cytomegalovirus exposure and HLA in healthy donors. Data came from immunoSEQ multiplex PCR; TCRdb stores just in-frame clones and leaves some out. This sample has 200,000 or so clones, with approximately 87% found just once. The material sequenced was PBMCs. Receptors were obtained from a woman between 18 and 30 years old in good health and CMV-seronegative.

The chain combines TRBV30 with TRBJ1-5; a possible D gene is TRBD1 (5 bases). The V gene's germline CDR1 is GTSNPN and CDR2 SVGIG (reference sequence). This CDR3 spans 14 amino acids. V lost 4 bases and J lost 2, with 12 bases in between. The CDR3 DNA is TGTGCCTGGACACCTCAGGGCGGCAATCAGCCCCAGCATTTT. Its protein is CAWTPQGGNQPQHF.

The gene calls are TRBV7-9 and TRBJ1-2, with a weak D call TRBD1 (6 bases). CDR3 length: 16 residues. The V gene lost 2 bases and the J gene lost 2 bases, with 15 bases spanning the gap. Germline assignment: CDR1 SEHNR and CDR2 FQNEAQ (reference sequence). CDR3 coding DNA: TGTGCCAGCAGCTTAACGGGGACGCAGGGGAACTATGGCTACACCTTC. It codes for CASSLTGTQGNYGYTF.

This chain joins TRBV30 and TRBJ1-4; the D gene is possibly TRBD1 (6 bases). From germline, CDR1 is GTSNPN and CDR2 SVGIG (reference sequence). V lost 5 bases to trimming and J lost 5 bases, with 9 bases between them. There are 12 residues in the CDR3. The CDR3, as DNA: TGTGCCTGGCGAGGGGGGAATGAAAAACTGTTTTTT. It translates to CAWRGGNEKLFF.